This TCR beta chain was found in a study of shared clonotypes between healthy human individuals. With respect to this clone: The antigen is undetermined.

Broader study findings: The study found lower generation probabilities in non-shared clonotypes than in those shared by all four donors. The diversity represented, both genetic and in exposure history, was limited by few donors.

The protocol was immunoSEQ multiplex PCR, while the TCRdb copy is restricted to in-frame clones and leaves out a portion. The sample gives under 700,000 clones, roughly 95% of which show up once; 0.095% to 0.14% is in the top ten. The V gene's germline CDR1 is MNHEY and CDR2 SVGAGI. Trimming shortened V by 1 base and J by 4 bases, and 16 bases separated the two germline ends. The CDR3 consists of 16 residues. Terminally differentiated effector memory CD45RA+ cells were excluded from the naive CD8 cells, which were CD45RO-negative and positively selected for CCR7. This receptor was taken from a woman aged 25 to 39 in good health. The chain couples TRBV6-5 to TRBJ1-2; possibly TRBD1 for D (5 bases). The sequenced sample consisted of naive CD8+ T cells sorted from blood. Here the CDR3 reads CASSYFDPGGGYGYTF. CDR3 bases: TGTGCCAGCAGTTACTTTGATCCCGGCGGGGGCTATGGCTACACCTTC.